These 5 T cell receptor beta chains were sequenced from one sample in a study of CD8 T cells in Susac syndrome. Reverse transcription of 0.5 to 1 ug RNA was performed with random hexamers. TCRdb ran MiXCR on the immunoSEQ multiplex PCR reads and lists one entry per CDR3 protein. The sample lists about 180,000 distinct CDR3 sequences; just under 95% were seen once. Material: CD4+ T cells from PBMCs. The receptor set was obtained from a human donor with Susac syndrome.

This chain uses TRBV2 with TRBJ2-1; D is uncertain. This CDR3 has 14 amino acids. V lost 1 base, J lost 12 bases, and 16 bases lay in between. CDR1 and CDR2 from the germline V gene are SNHLY and FYNNEI. CDR3 in amino acids: CASSEGTAIIGQFF. The CDR3 nucleotides are TGTGCCAGCAGTGAAGGGACGGCCATCATTGGGCAGTTCTTC.

J is TRBJ2-7 and V is TRBV28; maybe TRBD1 (5 bases). The germline gives CDR1 MDHEN, CDR2 SYDVKM. CDR3 size: 13 residues. Between the trimmed V and J ends, which lost 3 bases and 3 bases, there was a span of 9 bases. CDR3 amino acids: CASSLRTYYEQYF. For the CDR3, the DNA is TGTGCCAGCAGTTTGAGGACATACTACGAGCAGTACTTC.

The J gene is TRBJ2-1, the V gene TRBV12-3 or TRBV12-4; 11 bases align to TRBD2. The CDR3 spans 15 residues. Unmatched junction bases numbered 11, after V lost 7 bases and J lost 9 bases. CDR3 nucleotide sequence: TGTGCCAGCACCTTAGCGGGAGGGCCTCCCGCTGAGCAGTTCTTC. It encodes CASTLAGGPPAEQFF.

This chain uses TRBV9 with TRBJ1-2; no reliable D call. CDR1 and CDR2 from the germline V gene are SGDLS and YYNGEE. The CDR3 loop spans 14 amino acids. V was cut by 0 bases and J by 1 base, with 7 bases left in between. CDR3 nucleotides: TGTGCCAGCAGCGTAGGAGGACGTAACTATGGCTACACCTTC. This translates into CASSVGGRNYGYTF.

The J gene is TRBJ1-5, the V gene TRBV30, with TRBD1 identical over 7 bases. Germline V lookup: CDR1 GTSNPN, CDR2 SVGIG (reference sequence). V trimming: 6 bases; J trimming: 4 bases; junction bases outside the gene matches: 6. The CDR3 is 13 residues long. Here the CDR3 reads CACAAGGNQPQHF. The CDR3 region has the DNA TGTGCCTGCGCCGCAGGGGGTAATCAGCCCCAGCATTTT.